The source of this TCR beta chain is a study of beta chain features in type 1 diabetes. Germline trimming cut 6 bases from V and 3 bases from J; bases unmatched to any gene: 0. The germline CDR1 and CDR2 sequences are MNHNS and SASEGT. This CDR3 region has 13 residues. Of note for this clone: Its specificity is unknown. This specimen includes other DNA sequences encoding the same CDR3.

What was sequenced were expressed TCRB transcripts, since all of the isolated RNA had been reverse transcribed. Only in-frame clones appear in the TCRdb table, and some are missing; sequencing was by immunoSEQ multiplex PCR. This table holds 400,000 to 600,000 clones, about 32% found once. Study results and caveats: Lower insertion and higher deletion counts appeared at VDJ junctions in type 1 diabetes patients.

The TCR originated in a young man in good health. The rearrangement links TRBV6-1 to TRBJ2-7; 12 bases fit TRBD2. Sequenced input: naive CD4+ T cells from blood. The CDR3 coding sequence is TGTGCCAGCAGGACTAGCGGGAGCTACGAGCAGTACTTC. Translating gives CASRTSGSYEQYF.